This TCR beta chain came from a study of blood T cell repertoires in COVID-19 (dated by TCRdb to 2020 to 2021). Regarding the complete study: Collaborator samples came from the United States, Italy and Spain and covered acute and convalescent phases of COVID-19. The repertoires were released in a freely available public database intended as a resource for research on the immune response to SARS-CoV-2. Where available, HLA class I and class II types were obtained from metadata supplied by the sample provider rather than from assay-based typing. The material from the prospective study consisted of cDNA or gDNA derived from T cells, B-cell-depleted T cells, or PBMCs. The dataset comprised deeply sampled blood TCRbeta repertoires from subjects exposed to, actively infected with, or recovered from COVID-19. Sample metadata almost always included a de-identified subject ID, COVID-19 status, age in years and sex. The samples were drawn from the first 160 participants of the ongoing ImmuneRACE study and from 950 to 1,500 subjects provided by 6 global collaborators. Summary of the overall study and its limitations: Clinical and demographic metadata were provided uncurated, with the amount varying by source and participant.

After removal of 3 bases from V and 6 bases from J, the junction retains 7 bases not matched to a gene. For CDR1 and CDR2, the germline V gene (reference sequence) lists GTSNPN and SVGIG. There are 14 amino acids in the CDR3, from cysteine to phenylalanine inclusive. Only the CDR3 part of the read is kept: 42 bases, read in frame from the first base. About this clone itself: Its binding antigen is unknown. Per-nucleotide qualities are absent, and no much larger clonotype sits a single base away.

TCRbeta CDR3 regions were amplified from genomic DNA by means of the immunoSEQ Assay, a bias-controlled multiplex PCR. Concerning the study's data processing: Within the assay, amplification of reference gene primers was used to estimate how many nucleated cells each sample contained. Sequence reads were collapsed and filtered to measure the absolute abundance of every unique TCRbeta CDR3 rearrangement. For each sample, productive Simpson clonality was calculated by taking the square root of Simpson's diversity index across productive rearrangements. In its TCRdb copy, this immuneACCESS table keeps in-frame sequences only and misses some clones. Where compared with another copy, unresolved V genes explain less than half of these, and the others have no known cause. V, J and clone size reflect that table, while D and trimming were determined from the DNA. This sample is represented by about 30,000 clones; roughly nine tenths of them were singletons. Clones ranked in the top ten supply 2% to 2.5% of the sample.

Collaborating institutions collected whole blood in K2EDTA tubes following their own protocols. Collaborator samples were shipped for TCRbeta analysis as frozen whole blood, isolated PBMCs, or DNA extracted from either sample type. The rearrangement combines TRBV30 with TRBJ2-7; 11 bases in the middle match TRBD2. This receptor was taken from a man in his forties or fifties with active COVID-19. Sequencing was performed on peripheral blood. The DNA sequence is as follows: TGTGCCTGGAGGCTACTAGCGGGAGATGGCGAGCAGTACTTC. Translated, this is CAWRLLAGDGEQYF.